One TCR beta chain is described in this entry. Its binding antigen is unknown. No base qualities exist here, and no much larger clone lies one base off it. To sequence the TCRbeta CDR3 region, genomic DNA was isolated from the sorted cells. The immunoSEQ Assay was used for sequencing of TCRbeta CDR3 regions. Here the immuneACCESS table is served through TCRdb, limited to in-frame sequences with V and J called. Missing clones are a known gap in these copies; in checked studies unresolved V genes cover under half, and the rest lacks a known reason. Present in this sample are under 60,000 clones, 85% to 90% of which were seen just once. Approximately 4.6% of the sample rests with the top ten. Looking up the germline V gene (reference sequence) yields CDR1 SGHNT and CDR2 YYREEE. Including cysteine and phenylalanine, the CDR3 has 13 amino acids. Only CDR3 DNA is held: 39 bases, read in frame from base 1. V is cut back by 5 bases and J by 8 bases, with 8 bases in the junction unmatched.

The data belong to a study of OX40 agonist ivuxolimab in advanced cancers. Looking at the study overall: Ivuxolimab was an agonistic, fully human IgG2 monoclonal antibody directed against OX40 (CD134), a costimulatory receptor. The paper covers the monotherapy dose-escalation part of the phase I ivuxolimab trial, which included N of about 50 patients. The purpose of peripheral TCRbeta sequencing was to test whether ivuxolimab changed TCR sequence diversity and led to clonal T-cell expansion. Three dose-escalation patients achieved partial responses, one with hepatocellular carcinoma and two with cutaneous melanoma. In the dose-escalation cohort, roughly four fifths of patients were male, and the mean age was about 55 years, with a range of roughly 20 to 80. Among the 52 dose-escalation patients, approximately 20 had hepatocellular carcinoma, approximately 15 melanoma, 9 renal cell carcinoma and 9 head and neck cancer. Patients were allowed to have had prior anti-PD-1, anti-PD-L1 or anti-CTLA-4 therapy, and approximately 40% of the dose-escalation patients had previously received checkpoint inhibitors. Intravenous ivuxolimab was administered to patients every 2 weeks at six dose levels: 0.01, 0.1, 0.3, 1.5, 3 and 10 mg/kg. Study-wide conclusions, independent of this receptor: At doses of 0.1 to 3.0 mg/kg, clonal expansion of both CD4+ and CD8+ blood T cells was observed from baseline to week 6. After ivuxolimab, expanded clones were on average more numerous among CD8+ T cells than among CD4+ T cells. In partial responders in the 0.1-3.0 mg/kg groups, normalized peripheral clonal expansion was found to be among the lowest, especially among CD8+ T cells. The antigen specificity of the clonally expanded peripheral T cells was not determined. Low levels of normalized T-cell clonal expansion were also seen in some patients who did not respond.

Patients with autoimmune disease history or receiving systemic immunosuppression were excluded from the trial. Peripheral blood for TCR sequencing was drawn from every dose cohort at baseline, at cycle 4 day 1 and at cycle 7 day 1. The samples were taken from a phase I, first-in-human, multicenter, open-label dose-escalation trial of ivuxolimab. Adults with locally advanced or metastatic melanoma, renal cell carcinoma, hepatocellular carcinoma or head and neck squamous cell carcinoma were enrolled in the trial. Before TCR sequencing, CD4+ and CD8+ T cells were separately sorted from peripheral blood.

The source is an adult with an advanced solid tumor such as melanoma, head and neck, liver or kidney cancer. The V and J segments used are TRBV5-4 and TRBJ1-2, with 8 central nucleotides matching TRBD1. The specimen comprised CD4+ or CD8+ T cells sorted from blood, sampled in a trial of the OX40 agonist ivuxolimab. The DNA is TGTGCCAGCAGTTACAATACAGGGGGAGGCTACACCTTC. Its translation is CASSYNTGGGYTF.